Listed below are T cell receptor beta chains from one sample, sequenced in a study of blood T cell repertoires in COVID-19. TCRdb's table, derived via immunoSEQ multiplex PCR, lists solely in-frame clones and lacks some. This sample yields roughly 150,000 clones, of which 89% are seen a single time; about 2.8% belongs to the top ten. Specimen: peripheral blood. The receptors stem from a man aged 55 to 70 with acute or convalescent COVID-19. Both conserved end residues are part of each CDR3. The order of the fields is J gene, CDR3 length, V gene, D gene, clone size, CDR3 protein, CDR3 DNA. A D gene is named only where the DNA matches it firmly. Size tells how often a clone was seen (once, few, many) or the class of an expanded clone, and some rows leave it out.

>TRBJ2-3|17|TRBV4-1|TRBD2|once
CASSQGTSGGAVDTQYF
TGCGCCAGCAGCCAAGGGACTAGCGGGGGGGCTGTAGATACGCAGTATTTT
>TRBJ2-7|11|TRBV5-5|NA|NA
CASFGAYEQYF
TGTGCCAGCTTCGGAGCCTACGAGCAGTACTTC
>TRBJ2-1|15|TRBV29-1|TRBD2|NA
CSVDFRGGDYNEQFF
TGCAGCGTTGATTTTCGCGGGGGGGACTACAATGAGCAGTTCTTC
>TRBJ1-4|14|TRBV6-5|NA|NA
CASSYSGLGEKLFF
TGTGCCAGCAGTTACTCGGGGCTTGGTGAAAAACTGTTTTTT
>TRBJ1-1|13|TRBV18|NA|few
CASSLTENTEAFF
TGTGCCAGCTCACTTACAGAAAACACTGAAGCTTTCTTT
>TRBJ1-5|13|TRBV18|NA|NA
CASSPDRNQPQHF
TGTGCCAGCTCACCCGACAGAAATCAGCCCCAGCATTTT
>TRBJ2-7|15|TRBV7-2|TRBD1|NA
CASSRTGGGNYEQYF
TGTGCCAGCAGCCGTACAGGGGGCGGGAACTACGAGCAGTACTTC
>TRBJ2-1|14|TRBV7-3|NA|NA
CASSPSRDYNEQFF
TGTGCCAGCAGCCCATCACGGGATTACAATGAGCAGTTCTTC
>TRBJ2-3|16|TRBV5-4|NA|NA
CASSLLARGATDTQYF
TGTGCCAGCAGCTTGTTGGCTCGCGGAGCCACAGATACGCAGTATTTT
>TRBJ2-7|14|TRBV12-2|NA|NA
CASRAGGSTYEQYF
TGTGCAAGTCGCGCAGGCGGGTCAACCTACGAGCAGTACTTC
>TRBJ2-1|18|TRBV7-9|NA|NA
CASSPADQGAWPNNEQFF
TGTGCCAGCAGCCCGGCCGATCAGGGTGCCTGGCCGAACAATGAGCAGTTCTTC
>TRBJ2-7|13|TRBV6-6|NA|NA
CASSYDRKYEQYF
TGTGCCAGCAGTTACGACAGGAAGTACGAGCAGTACTTC
>TRBJ1-2|14|TRBV9|NA|NA
CASSVKGVGYGYTF
TGTGCCAGCAGCGTAAAGGGGGTCGGCTATGGCTACACCTTC
>TRBJ2-6|17|TRBV11-3|TRBD1|NA
CASSPGQGASGANVLTF
TGTGCCAGCTCTCCGGGACAGGGGGCCTCTGGGGCCAACGTCCTGACTTTC
>TRBJ2-3|18|TRBV4-2|TRBD2|NA
CASSLERGGGEATGTQYF
TGTGCCAGCAGCCTCGAGAGGGGCGGGGGGGAAGCAACCGGCACGCAGTATTTT
>TRBJ1-2|13|TRBV12-3/TRBV12-4|NA|NA
CASSQDSGYGYTF
TGTGCCAGCAGTCAGGACAGCGGCTATGGCTACACCTTC
>TRBJ2-7|13|TRBV5-1|NA|NA
CASSSSGPWEQYF
TGCGCCAGCAGCTCGAGCGGGCCGTGGGAGCAGTACTTC
>TRBJ1-2|16|TRBV7-2|TRBD1|NA
CASSASGQGSNYGYTF
TGTGCCAGCAGCGCCTCGGGACAGGGAAGCAACTATGGCTACACCTTC
>TRBJ1-6|13|TRBV7-2|NA|NA
CASSPGTNSPLHF
TGTGCCAGCAGCCCCGGGACAAACTCACCCCTCCACTTT
>TRBJ2-6|16|TRBV5-1|NA|NA
CASSPEPRSGANVLTF
TGCGCCAGCAGCCCGGAGCCGCGCTCTGGGGCCAACGTCCTGACTTTC
>TRBJ1-4|14|TRBV7-2|NA|NA
CASSLGIRSEKLFF
TGTGCCAGCAGCTTAGGCATACGGAGCGAAAAACTGTTTTTT
>TRBJ2-2|13|TRBV10-3|TRBD1|NA
CATLGGDSGELFF
TGTGCCACCCTAGGGGGCGACTCCGGGGAGCTGTTTTTT
>TRBJ1-3|14|TRBV5-1|NA|NA
CASSPPGSGNTIYF
TGCGCCAGCAGCCCCCCGGGCTCTGGAAACACCATATATTTT
>TRBJ1-2|15|TRBV16|TRBD1|NA
CASSQLTGTVGGYTF
TGTGCCAGCAGCCAATTGACCGGGACAGTCGGGGGCTACACCTTC
>TRBJ1-2|14|TRBV30|NA|NA
CAWSRPGQNYGYTF
TGTGCCTGGAGTCGCCCCGGACAGAACTATGGCTACACCTTC
>TRBJ2-2|13|TRBV2|TRBD1|NA
CAIGQGNTGELFF
TGTGCCATCGGACAGGGGAACACCGGGGAGCTGTTTTTT
>TRBJ1-1|13|TRBV5-1|NA|NA
CASSFSRRVEAFF
TGCGCCAGCAGCTTTTCTAGACGGGTGGAAGCTTTCTTT
>TRBJ1-2|12|TRBV6-1|NA|NA
CASSDTNYGYTF
TGTGCCAGCAGTGATACTAACTATGGCTACACCTTC
>TRBJ2-1|15|TRBV25-1|NA|NA
CASSGPGPWRNEQFF
TGTGCCAGCAGTGGCCCCGGACCCTGGAGGAATGAGCAGTTCTTC
>TRBJ2-1|13|TRBV6-5|NA|once
CASTLAYYNEQFF
TGTGCCAGCACGCTAGCATACTACAATGAGCAGTTCTTC
>TRBJ1-2|14|TRBV19|NA|NA
CASSPPQGFYGYTF
TGTGCCAGTAGTCCTCCCCAGGGCTTCTATGGCTACACCTTC
>TRBJ1-5|15|TRBV6-5|NA|few
CASSPRGRGNQPQHF
TGTGCCAGCAGTCCCCGGGGCAGGGGAAATCAGCCCCAGCATTTT
>TRBJ1-1|15|TRBV11-2|NA|NA
CASSLVGRLNTEAFF
TGTGCCAGCAGCTTAGTTGGCAGATTGAACACTGAAGCTTTCTTT
>TRBJ1-1|14|TRBV7-8|NA|NA
CASSYSGVGTEAFF
TGTGCCAGCAGCTACTCAGGGGTAGGGACTGAAGCTTTCTTT
>TRBJ1-1|16|TRBV12-5|NA|few
CASGLDTTGINTEAFF
TGTGCTAGTGGTTTGGACACCACAGGGATCAACACTGAAGCTTTCTTT
>TRBJ1-1|13|TRBV5-5|NA|NA
CASSFGVGTEAFF
TGTGCCAGCAGCTTCGGGGTTGGCACTGAAGCTTTCTTT
>TRBJ2-5|14|TRBV5-8|NA|NA
CASSLGLGEETQYF
TGTGCCAGCAGCTTGGGCCTCGGGGAAGAGACCCAGTACTTC
>TRBJ1-1|15|TRBV4-1|TRBD1|NA
CASSQRDRENTEAFF
TGCGCCAGCAGCCAAAGGGACAGGGAAAACACTGAAGCTTTCTTT
>TRBJ1-6|15|TRBV6-5|NA|NA
CASSQSQGYNSPLHF
TGTGCCAGCAGTCAAAGTCAGGGTTATAATTCACCCCTCCACTTT
>TRBJ2-5|14|TRBV6-2/TRBV6-3|NA|NA
CASSYLRDTRTQYF
TGTGCCAGCAGTTACCTCCGGGACACCCGAACGCAGTACTTC
>TRBJ1-1|13|TRBV14|NA|NA
CASSQARNTEAFF
TGTGCCAGCAGCCAAGCCAGAAACACTGAAGCTTTCTTT
>TRBJ1-2|16|TRBV7-2|NA|NA
CASSLLGFLTGYGYTF
TGTGCCAGCAGCTTATTAGGTTTTCTCACGGGCTATGGCTACACCTTC
>TRBJ2-2|15|TRBV11-2|NA|NA
CASSLGAHYTGELFF
TGTGCCAGCAGCTTAGGGGCACATTACACCGGGGAGCTGTTTTTT
>TRBJ2-3|14|TRBV4-1|NA|NA
CASSRGGGTDTQYF
TGCGCCAGCAGCCGGGGGGGCGGCACAGATACGCAGTATTTT
>TRBJ2-2|15|TRBV5-6|TRBD1|few
CASRRQGGPGGELFF
TGTGCCAGCAGGAGACAGGGGGGTCCCGGAGGGGAGCTGTTTTTT
>TRBJ2-3|14|TRBV5-1|NA|NA
CASIGSGTTDTQYF
TGCGCCAGCATAGGTAGCGGTACCACAGATACGCAGTATTTT
>TRBJ1-6|17|TRBV18|NA|NA
CASSPLLVSPDNSPLHF
TGTGCCAGCTCACCCCTCCTTGTCTCACCGGATAATTCACCCCTCCACTTT
>TRBJ1-2|13|TRBV19|NA|once
CASLGYSNYGYTF
TGTGCTTCCCTCGGCTACAGTAACTATGGCTACACCTTC
>TRBJ2-2|12|TRBV27|NA|NA
CASSLGVGRLFF
TGTGCCAGCAGTTTAGGTGTCGGGAGGCTGTTTTTT
>TRBJ2-5|13|TRBV4-1|NA|NA
CASSQRQEETQYF
TGCGCCAGCAGCCAACGACAGGAAGAGACCCAGTACTTC
>TRBJ2-7|16|TRBV6-2/TRBV6-3|NA|NA
CASSYSTDRPSYEQYF
TGTGCCAGCAGTTACTCTACTGACAGGCCCTCCTACGAGCAGTACTTC